This T cell receptor beta chain was sequenced in a study of yellow fever vaccine responses in identical twins. Findings and caveats of the study: Twins' vaccine T cell response reportedly gave the appearance of partial convergence and partial personalization.

One entry per CDR3 protein results from TCRdb running MiXCR on the RT-PCR reads. The table has 13,000 or so distinct CDR3 sequences, approximately 84% seen once; the top ten hold 1.7%. This clonotype was seen once. Its target is unknown. The germline gives CDR1 DFQATT, CDR2 SNEGSKA (reference sequence). This CDR3 comprises 10 residues. V was shortened by 5 bases and J by 7 bases, with 8 bases between the two germline ends. This TCR derives from a young woman who received the yellow fever vaccine. The sequencing here drew on T cells from blood (PBMCs), unsorted or a sorted subset (not recorded which), taken before or after yellow fever vaccination (not recorded which). The chain recombines TRBV20-1 with TRBJ1-1, with D unclear. The CDR3 sequence: CSAWLDEAFF. DNA for the CDR3: TGCAGTGCTTGGCTGGATGAAGCTTTCTTT.